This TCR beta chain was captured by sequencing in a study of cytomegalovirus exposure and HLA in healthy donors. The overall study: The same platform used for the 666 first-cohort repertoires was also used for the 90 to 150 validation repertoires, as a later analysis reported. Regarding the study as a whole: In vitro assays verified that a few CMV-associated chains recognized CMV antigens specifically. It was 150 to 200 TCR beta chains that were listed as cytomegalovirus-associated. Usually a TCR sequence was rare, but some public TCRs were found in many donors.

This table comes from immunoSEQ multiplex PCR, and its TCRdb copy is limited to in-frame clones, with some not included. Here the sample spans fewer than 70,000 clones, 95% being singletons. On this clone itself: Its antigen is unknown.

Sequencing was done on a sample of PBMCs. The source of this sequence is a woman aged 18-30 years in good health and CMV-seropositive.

The CDR3 DNA follows: TGTGCCAGCAACTCACAGGGAAGGTCTTTTTCACCCCTCCACTTT. Translated: CASNSQGRSFSPLHF. The V and J genes are TRBV6-5 and TRBJ1-6; perhaps TRBD1 as D (6 bases). V was cut by 7 bases and J by 9 bases, with 19 bases left in between. The CDR3 length is 15 residues. CDR1 is MNHEY and CDR2 is SVGAGI in the germline V gene.